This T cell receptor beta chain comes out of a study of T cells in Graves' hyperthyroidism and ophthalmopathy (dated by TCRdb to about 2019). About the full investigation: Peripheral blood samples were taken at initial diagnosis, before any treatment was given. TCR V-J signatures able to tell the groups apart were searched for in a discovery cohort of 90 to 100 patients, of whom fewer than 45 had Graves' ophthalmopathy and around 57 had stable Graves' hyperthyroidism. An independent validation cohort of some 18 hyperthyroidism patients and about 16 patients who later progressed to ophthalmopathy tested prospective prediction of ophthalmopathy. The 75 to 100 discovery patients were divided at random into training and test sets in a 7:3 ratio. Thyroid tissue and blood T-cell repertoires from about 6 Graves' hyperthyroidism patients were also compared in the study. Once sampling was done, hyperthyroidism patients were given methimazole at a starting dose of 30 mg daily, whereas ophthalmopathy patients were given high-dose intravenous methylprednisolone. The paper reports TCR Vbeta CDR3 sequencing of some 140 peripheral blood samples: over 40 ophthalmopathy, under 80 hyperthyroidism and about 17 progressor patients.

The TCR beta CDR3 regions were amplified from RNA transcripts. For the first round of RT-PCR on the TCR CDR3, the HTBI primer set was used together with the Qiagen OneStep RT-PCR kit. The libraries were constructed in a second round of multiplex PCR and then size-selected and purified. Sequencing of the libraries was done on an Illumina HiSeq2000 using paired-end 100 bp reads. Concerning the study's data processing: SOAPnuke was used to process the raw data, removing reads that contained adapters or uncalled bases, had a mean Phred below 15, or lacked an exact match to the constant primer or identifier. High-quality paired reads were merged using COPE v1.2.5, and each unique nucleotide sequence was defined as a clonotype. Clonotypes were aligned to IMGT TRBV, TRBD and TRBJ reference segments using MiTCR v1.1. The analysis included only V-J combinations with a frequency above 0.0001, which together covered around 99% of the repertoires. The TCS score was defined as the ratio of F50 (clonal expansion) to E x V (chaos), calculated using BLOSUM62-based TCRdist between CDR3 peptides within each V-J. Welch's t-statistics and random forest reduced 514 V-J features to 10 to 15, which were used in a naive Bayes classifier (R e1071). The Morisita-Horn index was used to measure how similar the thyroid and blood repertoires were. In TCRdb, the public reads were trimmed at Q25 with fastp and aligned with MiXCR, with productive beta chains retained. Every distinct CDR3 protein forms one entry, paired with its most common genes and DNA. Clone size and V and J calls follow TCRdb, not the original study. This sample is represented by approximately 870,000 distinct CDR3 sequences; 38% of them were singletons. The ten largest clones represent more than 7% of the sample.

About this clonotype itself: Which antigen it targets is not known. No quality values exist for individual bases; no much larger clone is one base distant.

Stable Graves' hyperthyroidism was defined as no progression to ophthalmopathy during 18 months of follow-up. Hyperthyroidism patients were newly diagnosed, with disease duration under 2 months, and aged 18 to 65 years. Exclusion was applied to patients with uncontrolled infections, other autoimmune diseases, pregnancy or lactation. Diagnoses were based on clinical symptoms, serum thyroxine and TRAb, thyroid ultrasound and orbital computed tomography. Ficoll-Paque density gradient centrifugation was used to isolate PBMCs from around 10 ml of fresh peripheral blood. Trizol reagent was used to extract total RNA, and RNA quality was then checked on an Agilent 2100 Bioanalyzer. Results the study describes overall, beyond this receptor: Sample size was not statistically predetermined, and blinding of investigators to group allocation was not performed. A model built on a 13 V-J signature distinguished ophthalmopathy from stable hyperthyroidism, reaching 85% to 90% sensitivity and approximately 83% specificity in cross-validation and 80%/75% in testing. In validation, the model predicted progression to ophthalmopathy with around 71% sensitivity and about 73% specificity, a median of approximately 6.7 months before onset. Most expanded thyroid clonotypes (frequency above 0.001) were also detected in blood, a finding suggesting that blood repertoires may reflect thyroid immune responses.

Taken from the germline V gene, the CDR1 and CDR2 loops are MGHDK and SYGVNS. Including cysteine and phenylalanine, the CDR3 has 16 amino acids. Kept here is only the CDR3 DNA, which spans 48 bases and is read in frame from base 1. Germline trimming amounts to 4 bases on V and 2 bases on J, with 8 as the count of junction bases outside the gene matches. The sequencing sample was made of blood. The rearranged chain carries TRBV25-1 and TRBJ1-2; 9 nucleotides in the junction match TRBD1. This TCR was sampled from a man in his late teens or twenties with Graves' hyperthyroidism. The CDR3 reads CASSARRDRANYGYTF. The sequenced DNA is TGTGCCAGCAGTGCTCGTCGGGACAGGGCGAACTATGGCTACACCTTC.